This T cell receptor (beta chain) was found in a study of post-analysis software for immune sequencing data. Whole-study findings and limits: Samples sharing a preparation batch grouped tightly together when assessed by F measure. Normalized Chao1 diversity was significantly reduced in patients versus controls.

This clonotype was detected a few times. The antigen remains undetermined. The authors incorporated unique molecular identifiers into the TCR beta cDNA libraries. The T cell input of about 0.95 to 11 million gave about 470,000 cDNA molecules. TCRdb called the PCR reads again in MiXCR, with one record for every CDR3 protein. Among some 370,000 distinct CDR3 sequences listed, less than 40% were seen once. Sequencing input: blood. This TCR derives from a girl between 5 and 17 years old with multiple sclerosis.

The CDR3 loop is CSARDGGEGNSPLHF. The DNA for the CDR3 is TGCAGTGCTAGAGACGGCGGGGAGGGTAATTCACCCCTCCACTTT. V usage is TRBV20-1 and J usage is TRBJ1-6; no clear D gene. The V end was cut by 0 bases, the J end by 6 bases, with 12 bases between. The CDR3 length is 15 residues. The V gene's germline CDR1 is DFQATT and CDR2 SNEGSKA (reference sequence).